What follows are 22 T cell receptor beta chains derived from one specimen sequenced in a study of blood T cell repertoires in COVID-19. Profiling relied on immunoSEQ multiplex PCR, and the TCRdb table lists in-frame clones only, not all of them. The sample consists of around 400,000 clones, under 85% of them appearing once. Input material: PBMCs or T cells enriched from blood (not recorded which). These receptors were taken from a woman aged 45-60 years who had recovered from COVID-19.

V and J are TRBV27 and TRBJ1-6, with D possibly TRBD1 on 6 matching bases. Germline V gene sequence: CDR1 MNHEY, CDR2 SMNVEV (reference sequence). The CDR3 has 12 residues. Trimming took off 6 bases at V and 13 bases at J, with 13 bases between the two ends. CDR3 DNA sequence: TGTGCCAGCAGACAAAACAGGGACCCCCTCCACTTT. This translates into CASRQNRDPLHF.

The chain carries TRBV27 and TRBJ1-1, with D possibly being TRBD1 (5 bases). Germline V gene lookup returns CDR1 MNHEY and CDR2 SMNVEV (reference sequence). V was clipped by 5 bases and J by 1 base, with 17 bases between them. This CDR3 has 16 amino acids. CDR3 sequence (DNA): TGTGCCAGCAGTCCCCCTGGGGCGTCGAGGAACACTGAAGCTTTCTTT. Translating it yields CASSPPGASRNTEAFF.

This clone has a handful of counts. The genes are TRBV27 and TRBJ1-1; possible D gene TRBD1, 6 bases. CDR1 and CDR2 from the germline V gene are MNHEY and SMNVEV (reference sequence). V was cut by 3 bases and J by 1 base, with 9 bases left in between. The CDR3 loop spans 14 amino acids. The CDR3 DNA sequence: TGTGCCAGCAGTTTTACAGGGACGAACACTGAAGCTTTCTTT. Its translation is CASSFTGTNTEAFF.

The chain combines TRBV29-1 with TRBJ1-1, with D perhaps matching TRBD1 (6 bases). Germline lookup yields CDR1 SQVTM and CDR2 ANQGSEA. The V and J ends lost 0 bases and 7 bases respectively, with 15 bases between them. The CDR3 sequence is 14 residues long. The CDR3 region has the DNA TGCAGCGTTGAAGAATCCAGGGGTACTTTTGAAGCTTTCTTT. Translation: CSVEESRGTFEAFF. The full variable domain, completed using reference TRBV29-1 and TRBJ1-1, is SAVISQKPSRDICQRGTSLTIQCQVDSQVTMMFWYRQQPGQSLTLIATANQGSEATYESGFVIDKFPISRPNLTFSTLTVSNMSPEDSSIYLCSVEESRGTFEAFFGQGTRLTVV.

The chain links TRBV5-5 to TRBJ1-6; D unresolved. Germline V lookup: CDR1 SGHKS, CDR2 YYEKEE (reference sequence). Trimming cost V 4 bases and J 9 bases, with 11 bases left between them. The length of the CDR3 is 13 residues. As DNA, the CDR3 is TGTGCCAGCAGCGCGCCGGGGAGTTCACCCCTCCACTTT. Translated: CASSAPGSSPLHF.

This clone turned up a few times. As DNA, the CDR3 is TGTGCCAGCAGCCCCGACCGGGTCCATCAGCCCCAGCATTTT. Its protein is CASSPDRVHQPQHF. This sequence joins TRBV7-2 and TRBJ1-5, with D unclear. The germline CDR1 and CDR2 sequences are SGHTA and FQGNSA. Trimming stripped 5 bases from V and 5 bases from J, with 13 bases between. The CDR3 spans 14 residues.

The table lists this clone with a count of one. The chain links TRBV9 to TRBJ2-3, with 8 bases aligning to TRBD1. Germline assignment: CDR1 SGDLS and CDR2 YYNGEE. Trimming cost V 2 bases and J 4 bases; bases outside gene matches: 6. The CDR3 is 15 residues long. CDR3 sequence (DNA): TGTGCCAGCAGCGTTTCAGGGGGCGCCCCAGATACGCAGTATTTT. Translated, it gives CASSVSGGAPDTQYF.

This clone occurred once. This chain uses TRBV5-5 with TRBJ1-1; a possible D gene is TRBD1 (5 bases). Trimming cost V 3 bases and J 7 bases, with 16 bases left between them. The CDR3 sequence is 14 residues long. CDR1 and CDR2 (germline): SGHKS, YYEKEE (reference sequence). The CDR3 here is CASSSIPGGNEAFF. DNA for the CDR3: TGTGCCAGCAGCTCGATCCCCGGGGGTAATGAAGCTTTCTTT.

The gene calls are TRBV4-3 and TRBJ2-2, with 12 positions matching TRBD2. This CDR3 comprises 15 residues. The junction had 6 bases not matched to a gene; V was cut back by 5 bases and J by 8 bases. CDR1 is LGHNA and CDR2 is YSLEER in the germline V gene. DNA of the CDR3: TGCGCCAGCAGCGGACTAGCGGGGAGTTGGGGGGAGCTGTTTTTT. Residues: CASSGLAGSWGELFF.

This chain connects TRBV9 to TRBJ1-3; D gene uncertain. Germline values: CDR1 SGDLS, CDR2 YYNGEE. The CDR3 is 16 residues long. Deletions cut 0 bases from V and 3 bases from J, with 13 bases between. The DNA of the CDR3 is TGTGCCAGCAGCGTAGGTCCGGGAGCGGGTGGAAACACCATATATTTT. It specifies CASSVGPGAGGNTIYF. The complete variable domain, with remaining parts taken from reference TRBV9 and TRBJ1-3, reads DSGVTQTPKHLITATGQRVTLRCSPRSGDLSVYWYQQSLDQGLQFLIQYYNGEERAKGNILERFSAQQFPDLHSELNLSSLELGDSALYFCASSVGPGAGGNTIYFGEGSWLTVV.

The chain joins TRBV3-1 (or the pseudogene TRBV3-2) to TRBJ2-7; 8 bases match TRBD2. The V and J ends lost 4 bases and 6 bases, in that order; junction bases with no gene match: 14. This CDR3 has 16 residues. Per germline, CDR1 LGHDT and CDR2 YNNKEL (reference sequence). Written as DNA, the CDR3 is TGTGCCAGCAGCCCAAGCCTTAGTACGGGAGGGTCCGAGCAGTACTTC. Its translation: CASSPSLSTGGSEQYF.

V is TRBV6-5 and J is TRBJ1-2, with D tentatively TRBD1 (6 bases). Deletions cut 0 bases from V and 7 bases from J, with 12 bases between. In germline, CDR1 is MNHEY, CDR2 SVGAGI. The CDR3 has 14 residues. CDR3: CASSYSTGSSGYTF. CDR3 DNA sequence: TGTGCCAGCAGTTACTCGACAGGAAGTTCTGGCTACACCTTC.

The chain is built from TRBV6-6 and TRBJ1-1, with D unclear. Trimming stripped 6 bases from V and 3 bases from J, with 20 bases between. Germline V gene sequence: CDR1 MNHNY, CDR2 SVGAGI (reference sequence). The CDR3 is 16 amino acids. The CDR3 reads CASSSYSAGRDTEAFF. In nucleotides, the CDR3 is TGTGCCAGCAGCTCCTACTCAGCCGGGAGGGACACTGAAGCTTTCTTT.

The chain couples TRBV27 to TRBJ2-2; a possible D gene is TRBD2 (6 bases). V lost 5 bases, J lost 1 base, and 17 bases lay in between. CDR1 and CDR2 from the germline V gene are MNHEY and SMNVEV (reference sequence). The CDR3 has 17 amino acids. The CDR3 loop reads CASSPIFGGENTGELFF. The CDR3, as DNA: TGTGCCAGCAGTCCTATATTCGGGGGTGAGAACACCGGGGAGCTGTTTTTT.

The CDR3 coding sequence is TGTGCCAGCAGCCCGGTATTAGCGGGGAACTCCTACAATGAGCAGTTCTTC. It codes for CASSPVLAGNSYNEQFF. J is TRBJ2-1 and V is TRBV7-9; 8 bases match TRBD2. V shed 5 bases and J 0 bases; nucleotides not matched to a gene: 9. Germline V gives CDR1 SEHNR, CDR2 FQNEAQ (reference sequence). This CDR3 comprises 17 residues.

The chain joins TRBV9 to TRBJ1-5, with 7 bases that match TRBD1. From germline, CDR1 is SGDLS and CDR2 YYNGEE. The CDR3 is 16 residues long. The V and J ends lost 4 bases and 9 bases, in that order; junction bases with no gene match: 16. The CDR3 is CASSPRWDSQAGPQHF. The CDR3, as DNA: TGTGCCAGCAGCCCGAGGTGGGACAGCCAAGCGGGGCCCCAGCATTTT.

This CDR3 reads CAWSVRGATGGNQPQHF. For the CDR3, the DNA is TGTGCCTGGAGTGTACGGGGGGCAACCGGGGGCAATCAGCCCCAGCATTTT. This chain links TRBV30 with TRBJ1-5, with D perhaps TRBD1 (6 bases). This CDR3 region has 17 residues. With 0 bases removed from V and 2 bases from J, the gap between germline ends came to 17 bases. Germline CDR1 reads GTSNPN; CDR2 reads SVGIG (reference sequence).

The rearrangement uses TRBV18 and TRBJ2-3; possible D gene TRBD1, 7 bases. This CDR3 has 13 residues. V was clipped by 5 bases and J by 5 bases, with 11 bases between them. Germline V gene data show CDR1 as KGHSH and CDR2 as LQKENI. CDR3: CASSNQGGDTQYF. DNA of the CDR3: TGTGCCAGCTCAAATCAGGGGGGAGATACGCAGTATTTT. Variable domain in full (rest from reference TRBV18 and TRBJ2-3): NAGVMQNPRHLVRRRGQEARLRCSPMKGHSHVYWYRQLPEEGLKFMVYLQKENIIDESGMPKERFSAEFPKEGPSILRIQQVVRGDSAAYFCASSNQGGDTQYFGPGTRLTVL.

The V gene is TRBV12-5, the J gene TRBJ1-2; 8 bases are a match to TRBD1. CDR3 length: 16 residues. The V and J ends lost 5 bases and 6 bases, in that order; junction bases with no gene match: 14. Germline lookup yields CDR1 LGHNT and CDR2 FRNRAP. As DNA, the CDR3 is TGTGCTAGTGGTCGCCTTGACGGCAGGGGGCAACATGGCTACACCTTC. Amino acid sequence: CASGRLDGRGQHGYTF. The full variable domain, with the rest looked up from reference TRBV12-5 and TRBJ1-2, is DARVTQTPRHKVTEMGQEVTMRCQPILGHNTVFWYRQTMMQGLELLAYFRNRAPLDDSGMPKDRFSAEMPDATLATLKIQPSEPRDSAVYFCASGRLDGRGQHGYTFGSGTRLTVV.

CDR3 protein: CASSAHVGRGTDTQYF. The CDR3 nucleotides read TGTGCCAGCAGTGCGCACGTCGGCAGGGGCACAGATACGCAGTATTTT. J is TRBJ2-3 and V is TRBV6-1, with a weak D call TRBD1 (5 bases). Germline-derived CDR1 and CDR2 are MNHNS and SASEGT. CDR3 length: 16 residues. V was trimmed by 4 bases and J by 1 base, leaving 15 bases between them.

The gene calls are TRBV30 and TRBJ1-6; D remains ambiguous. CDR1 is GTSNPN, CDR2 SVGIG, per germline (reference sequence). The CDR3 has 14 amino acids. V was trimmed by 1 base and J by 7 bases, leaving 11 bases between them. In DNA form, the CDR3 reads TGTGCCTGGAGTGACGGACTCAAGAATTCACCCCTCCACTTT. Protein: CAWSDGLKNSPLHF.

V is TRBV10-3 and J is TRBJ1-5; 8 bases match TRBD1. The CDR3 consists of 14 residues. V shed 2 bases and J 4 bases; nucleotides not matched to a gene: 1. Germline V lookup: CDR1 ENHRY, CDR2 SYGVKD. CDR3 residues: CAISETGGNQPQHF. Written as DNA, the CDR3 is TGTGCCATCAGTGAGACAGGGGGAAATCAGCCCCAGCATTTT.